Following are 30 T cell receptor beta chains from one sample sequenced in a study of tumor-infiltrating lymphocytes in primary liver carcinoma. Unsorted bulk tissue of roughly 17-33 mg yielded co-extracted RNA and DNA. TCR beta cDNA was reverse-transcribed from roughly 0.45 ug of total RNA. The reaction used a constant-region primer and ProtoScript II reverse transcriptase. Modified slightly, ARM-PCR produced TCR beta libraries over three nested multiplex PCR rounds. The first two PCR rounds, roughly 10 cycles each, used TRBV1-TRBV30 forward primers and a C-beta reverse primer. TCRdb re-analysed the multiplex PCR reads in MiXCR, keeping a single row per CDR3 protein. The sample has about 48,000 distinct CDR3 sequences; over 65% are singletons. Material: liver tumor tissue from sampling region 3. Regarding subset: tumor region T3, left-lateral pole. The receptors shown here come from a man in his forties or fifties with primary liver carcinoma and hepatitis B virus infection.

In the case of this clonotype: The CDR3 end shows no conserved phenylalanine or tryptophan, and so a read error is likely. The chain is built from TRBV11-2 and TRBJ1-1, with 10 nucleotides matching TRBD1. Germline-derived CDR1 and CDR2 are SGHAT and FQNNGV. The CDR3 runs 17 residues. The CDR3 spells CASSRMGGQGFGTGAFL. CDR3 nucleotides: TGTGCCAGCAGCCGAATGGGGGGACAGGGGTTCGGTACTGGAGCTTTCCTT.

A remark on this clonotype: An end of the junction does not agree with germline; a read error may underlie this. This sequence joins TRBV11-2 and TRBJ2-4; D assignment may be TRBD1 or TRBD2 (5 bases each). The CDR3 extends over 16 amino acids. The germline CDR1 and CDR2 sequences are SGHAT and FQNNGV. CDR3 amino acids: CASYLDSGLARNIQYF. The CDR3 bases are TGTGCCAGCTACTTAGATTCGGGGCTAGCCAGAAACATTCAGTACTTC.

There are a few counts of this clonotype. A much larger clone lies a single base off, so this may be a read error. The chain recombines TRBV14 with TRBJ2-1; D not resolved. CDR1 is SGHDN and CDR2 is FVKESK in the germline V gene. Trimming left V 11 bases short and J 3 bases short, with 11 bases between. The length of the CDR3 is 12 residues. The CDR3 sequence is CAGTAGYNEQFF. The DNA of the CDR3 is TGTGCCGGCACGGCTGGCTACAATGAGCAGTTCTTC. The entire variable domain, with the rest obtained from reference TRBV14 and TRBJ2-1, is as follows: EAGVTQFPSHSVIEKGQTVTLRCDPISGHDNLYWYRRVMGKEIKFLLHFVKESKQDESGMPNNRFLAERTGGTYSTLKVQPAELEDSGVYFCAGTAGYNEQFFGPGTRLTVL.

This clonotype has more than one count but fewer than ten. One end of the junction varies from germline; a read error may be responsible. This chain connects TRBV14 to TRBJ2-3; D not resolved. Germline-derived CDR1 and CDR2 are SGHDN and FVKESK. The CDR3 has 14 residues. The CDR3: CASSLLPGTDTQCF. The CDR3 coding sequence is TGTGCCAGCAGCCTCTTGCCTGGCACAGATACGCAGTGTTTT.

As to this clonotype: At one end the junction does not follow the germline gene, possibly because of a read error. The chain links TRBV10-2 to TRBJ2-1, with 7 bases lining up with TRBD2. Germline CDR1 WSHSY, CDR2 SAAADI. This CDR3 has 14 amino acids. The CDR3: CASSGTSDCNEQFF. The CDR3 coding sequence is TGCGCAAGCAGTGGAACTAGCGACTGCAATGAGCAGTTCTTC.

Within the sample, this clonotype is medium-sized (0.01 to 0.1%). The J gene is TRBJ2-2, the V gene TRBV11-2, with D hard to call. CDR1 SGHAT and CDR2 FQNNGV come from the germline V gene. Trimming took 5 bases from V and 5 from J, leaving 9 bases between them. The CDR3 covers 13 residues. The CDR3 DNA follows: TGTGCCAGCAGCCTGGTTAGAACCGGGGAGCTGTTTTTT. This sequence encodes CASSLVRTGELFF.

As to this clonotype: The junction departs from the called germline gene at one end, perhaps through a read error. J is TRBJ2-1 and V is TRBV6-5, with D unresolved. CDR1 is MNHEY and CDR2 is SVGAGI in the germline V gene. There are 13 residues in the CDR3. CDR3 sequence (DNA): TGTGCCAGCAGTTGCACTGGCAACAATGTGCAGTTCTTC. Residues: CASSCTGNNVQFF.

Note on this clonotype: Because it lacks the conserved phenylalanine or tryptophan at the end, this CDR3 is likely a read error. The CDR3 loop reads CASSASWARVTNTGELFS. In DNA, the CDR3 is TGTGCCAGCAGCGCCTCGTGGGCGAGGGTTACAAACACCGGGGAGCTGTTTTCT. The chain recombines TRBV11-2 with TRBJ2-2, with D possibly matching TRBD2 (5 bases). Germline CDR1 is SGHAT and CDR2 is FQNNGV. V was pared by 5 bases and J by 2 bases, with 21 bases between. The CDR3 sequence is 18 residues long.

On this clonotype: The junction and the germline gene differ at one end; a read error may be behind it. The V call is TRBV29-1, the J call TRBJ2-3, with D possibly called TRBD1 or TRBD2 (5 bases each). The germline V gene encodes CDR1 SQVTM and CDR2 ANQGSEA. This CDR3 is 17 amino acids long. The CDR3 region is CSVERGASWSRTDTQYF. DNA of the CDR3: TGCAGCGTTGAGAGAGGGGCTAGCTGGAGCCGCACAGATACACAGTATTTT.

On this clonotype: Here the CDR3 omits its conserved ending phenylalanine or tryptophan, so a read error is the likely source. The gene calls are TRBV29-1 and TRBJ2-3; D not certain. This CDR3 contains 15 residues. The V gene's germline CDR1 is SQVTM and CDR2 ANQGSEA. DNA for the CDR3: TGCAGTGTTGAAGGTATCGGAGAGAGCACAGATACGCAGTATTCT. Its protein product is CSVEGIGESTDTQYS.

Concerning this clonotype: The junction and the germline gene differ at one end; a read error may be behind it. The genes are TRBV4-1 and TRBJ2-7, with D possibly matching TRBD2 (5 bases). The V gene's germline CDR1 is MGHRA and CDR2 YSYEKL. The CDR3 is 17 amino acids. Written as DNA, the CDR3 is TGCACCAGCACCCTCACTAGTGGGTACTTTTCCACCTACGAGCAGTACTTC. Its translation: CTSTLTSGYFSTYEQYF.

This clonotype was observed many times. The V gene is TRBV6-6, the J gene TRBJ1-2; weak D call: TRBD1 (5 bases). Germline CDR1 is MNHNY and CDR2 is SVGAGI (reference sequence). The length of the CDR3 is 14 residues. V lost 2 bases and J lost 6, with 13 bases in between. The CDR3 reads CASSYGGVGDGYTF. The CDR3 bases are TGTGCCAGCAGTTACGGAGGGGTCGGCGATGGCTACACCTTC.

The V and J genes are TRBV20-1 and TRBJ2-1; 9 bases are shared with TRBD1. This CDR3 comprises 14 residues. Looked up from germline, CDR1 is DFQATT and CDR2 is SNEGSKA (reference sequence). Trimming took 6 bases from V and 4 from J; bases not matched to a gene: 7. CDR3 sequence: CSAPTGTGYNEQFF. The CDR3 DNA follows: TGCAGTGCGCCGACCGGGACAGGGTACAATGAGCAGTTCTTC.

As to this clonotype: Possible read error: a much larger clone is one base away. The chain combines TRBV28 with TRBJ1-4; D is perhaps TRBD1 (6 bases). CDR3 length: 16 amino acids. Trimming shortened V by 0 bases and J by 4 bases, and 12 bases separated the two germline ends. CDR1 is MDHEN, CDR2 SYDVKM, per germline. The CDR3 reads CASSLWGGGLNEKLFF. The DNA of the CDR3 is TGTGCCAGCAGTTTATGGGGAGGGGGTCTTAATGAAAAACTGTTTTTT.

With respect to this clonotype: An end of the junction does not agree with germline; a read error may underlie this. The chain is built from TRBV7-9 and TRBJ2-3; the D gene is possibly TRBD2 (6 bases). CDR3 size: 13 residues. Germline V gene data show CDR1 as SEHNR and CDR2 as FQNEAQ (reference sequence). DNA of the CDR3: TGTGCCAGCAACTTAGGAGTAGCGGATACGCATTATTTT. This gives the protein CASNLGVADTHYF.

A word on this clonotype: At one end the junction does not follow the germline gene, possibly because of a read error. The chain links TRBV4-2 to TRBJ2-1; 10 bases are shared with TRBD2. The length of the CDR3 is 18 residues. The V gene's germline CDR1 is LGHNA and CDR2 YNFKEQ. In nucleotides, the CDR3 is TGTGTCAGCGGTTTGTTTCTAGCGGGAGACGGTTCCTACAATGAGCAGTTCTTC. This codes for CVSGLFLAGDGSYNEQFF.

Concerning this clonotype itself: At one boundary the junction diverges from the germline segment, which might be a read error. V and J are TRBV12-3 or TRBV12-4 and TRBJ2-3; D is unclear. This CDR3 has 16 amino acids. For the CDR3, the DNA is TGTGCCAGTAGTTCCTTTTCCACACCTACCGGAGATACGCAGTATTTT. Protein product: CASSSFSTPTGDTQYF.

This clonotype showed up just a few times. The rearrangement uses TRBV2 and TRBJ2-1, with D perhaps given as TRBD1 or TRBD2 (6 bases each). Per the germline V gene, CDR1 is SNHLY and CDR2 is FYNNEI. V gave up 6 bases and J gave up 6 bases, with 15 bases separating them. This CDR3 spans 14 amino acids. CDR3 sequence reads: CASRRDTQGNEQFF. The CDR3 DNA follows: TGTGCCAGCAGGCGGGACACCCAAGGCAATGAGCAGTTCTTC.

On this clonotype itself: At one end, the junction sequence differs from germline, possibly due to a read error. The chain joins TRBV5-5 to TRBJ2-5; D possibly corresponds to TRBD1 (5 bases). Germline V lookup: CDR1 SGHKS, CDR2 YYEKEE (reference sequence). The CDR3 runs to 14 residues. CDR3 in amino acids: CASSLGAGQETQCF. The DNA for the CDR3 is TGTGCAAGCAGCTTAGGGGCAGGCCAAGAGACCCAGTGCTTC.

The V and J genes are TRBV4-1 and TRBJ2-3; 8 bases are a match to TRBD2. The CDR3 runs to 18 residues. The J segment lost 4 bases and the V segment lost 3 bases, leaving 15 bases of the junction unmatched. The germline V gene encodes CDR1 MGHRA and CDR2 YSYEKL. The chain's CDR3 is CASSQKSPGPAGADTQYF. CDR3 DNA sequence: TGCGCCAGCAGCCAGAAGTCTCCGGGACCAGCGGGGGCAGATACGCAGTATTTT.

Comment on this clonotype: Germline is not matched at one junction end, which may reflect a read error. This sequence joins TRBV4-1 and TRBJ2-7, with TRBD2 identical over 8 bases. From germline, CDR1 is MGHRA and CDR2 YSYEKL. The length of the CDR3 is 15 residues. CDR3 DNA sequence: TGTGCCAGCAGCACCAAGTCGGGGGGGGACTACGAGCAGTACTTC. It is translated as CASSTKSGGDYEQYF.

Turning to this clonotype: The junction shows a germline mismatch at one end, possibly a read error. The rearrangement uses TRBV5-6 and TRBJ2-4; a possible D gene is TRBD1 (6 bases). Germline V lookup: CDR1 SGHDT, CDR2 YYEEEE. The CDR3 consists of 15 residues. CDR3 coding DNA: TGTGCCAACAGCTTGTTAGGGGGATTAGGAATCATTCAGTACTTC. This codes for CANSLLGGLGIIQYF. The complete variable domain, with remaining parts taken from reference TRBV5-6 and TRBJ2-4, reads DAGVTQSPTHLIKTRGQQVTLRCSPKSGHDTVSWYQQALGQGPQFIFQYYEEEERQRGNFPDRFSGHQFPNYSSELNVNALLLGDSALYLCANSLLGGLGIIQYFGAGTRLSVL.

On this clonotype itself: Without the conserved terminal phenylalanine or tryptophan, this CDR3 likely stems from a read error. It is unclear where the CDR3 begins or ends on the DNA, so no DNA is shown, and the CDR3 is as TCRdb lists it. V gene TRBV29-1 combines with J gene TRBJ2-3; TRBD2 was called by the table and not checked on the DNA. Ends included, the CDR3 has 16 residues. Per germline, CDR1 SQVTM and CDR2 ANQGSEA. This chain's CDR3 is CSVYSGRAGSTDTHYS.

As for this clonotype: One end of the junction varies from germline; a read error may be responsible. This chain joins TRBV4-1 and TRBJ2-7, with 8 nucleotides matching TRBD2. The CDR3 runs to 17 residues. Germline CDR1 reads MGHRA; CDR2 reads YSYEKL. This CDR3 is CASSQDLAGTLSYKQCF. CDR3 nucleotide sequence: TGCGCCAGCAGCCAAGATTTAGCGGGGACACTCTCCTACAAGCAGTGCTTC.

On this clonotype itself: Germline and junction disagree at one end, which may indicate a read error. This chain connects TRBV5-1 to TRBJ1-5, with D possibly TRBD1 on 5 matching bases. CDR1 SGHRS and CDR2 YFSETQ come from the germline V gene. This CDR3 region has 14 residues. CDR3 in DNA: TGCCCCAGCAGCTATGGAGACGGGGGTCAGCCCCAGCATTTT. Its protein product is CPSSYGDGGQPQHF.

Remarks on this clonotype: One end of the junction does not line up with germline, which may come from a read error. The chain combines TRBV6-2 or TRBV6-3 with TRBJ1-5, with D tentatively TRBD1 (6 bases). This CDR3 contains 17 residues. The germline V gene encodes CDR1 MNHEY and CDR2 SVGEGT. CDR3 amino acids: CASSYYEQGLENQPQHF. CDR3 DNA sequence: TGTGCCAGCAGCTACTATGAGCAGGGGTTAGAGAATCAGCCCCAGCATTTT.

This clonotype was detected a few times. A much larger clone lies one base from this, so it may be a read error. V gene TRBV6-2 or TRBV6-3 combines with J gene TRBJ1-2, with D maybe TRBD1 (6 bases). V was pared by 11 bases and J by 6 bases, with 25 bases between. This CDR3 comprises 15 residues. Germline V gene sequence: CDR1 MNHEY, CDR2 SVGEGT. The CDR3 sequence: CAGAPGGGRSNGYTF. The CDR3 DNA follows: TGTGCCGGCGCGCCCGGTGGGGGCCGGAGCAATGGCTACACCTTC.

The V gene is TRBV10-2, the J gene TRBJ2-1; TRBD2 aligns across 7 bases. The germline V gene has CDR1 WSHSY and CDR2 SAAADI. V lost 6 bases to trimming and J lost 7 bases; unmatched junction nucleotides: 9. The CDR3 consists of 14 residues. Here the CDR3 DNA reads TGCGCCAGCAGCAGACTTGGGGGGGGGAATGAGCAGTTCTTC. This sequence encodes CASSRLGGGNEQFF.

Points on this clonotype: The CDR3 does not end in the conserved phenylalanine or tryptophan, so this is likely a read error. CDR3 sequence: CASSLLQGAHGYTY. In DNA, the CDR3 is TGTGCCAGCAGTTTATTGCAGGGGGCTCACGGCTACACCTAC. The rearrangement joins TRBV12-3 or TRBV12-4 to TRBJ1-2; 8 positions agree with TRBD1. V lost 2 bases to trimming and J lost 8 bases; unmatched junction nucleotides: 7. The CDR3 length is 14 residues.

By proportion, this clonotype is medium-sized. The chain carries TRBV10-1 and TRBJ1-2; D ambiguous. V was shortened by 3 bases and J by 7 bases, with 15 bases between the two germline ends. The CDR3 is made up of 14 amino acids. Germline V gene lookup returns CDR1 WNHNN and CDR2 SYGVQD (reference sequence). The CDR3 bases are TGCGCCAGCAGTGATAGCTGGAGGAAAACTGGCTACACCTTC. Protein product: CASSDSWRKTGYTF.